These T cell receptor beta chains were read from a single sample in a study of CD8+CD57+ T cells in acquired aplastic anemia. TCRdb independently ran MiXCR on the reads; one entry per CDR3 protein. The table includes just over 450,000 distinct CDR3 sequences, about a third detected once. Source material: sorted CD4+, CD8+, or CD8+CD57+ T cells (not recorded which) from PBMCs. These receptors were collected from a human donor with aplastic anemia. Both conserved end residues are part of each CDR3.

v_gene	j_gene	CDR3aa
TRBV2	TRBJ2-1	CASSAGWGQGEFF
TRBV7-9	TRBJ1-2	CASSLAGSSGYTF
TRBV7-8	TRBJ2-7	CASSFSGPRNEQYF
TRBV5-4	TRBJ2-3	CASSLPGQGTDTQYF
TRBV3-1	TRBJ2-7	CASSQSASRPYEQYF
TRBV10-1	TRBJ2-3	CAGSEADTQYF
TRBV9	TRBJ2-7	CASSVSGTHTYEQYF
TRBV6-1	TRBJ1-2	CASKGQLPMAYGYTF
TRBV4-1	TRBJ1-6	CASSQEDRDNSPLHF
TRBV5-1	TRBJ2-7	CASSWTVGSYEQYF
TRBV5-4	TRBJ1-1	CASSLERENTEAFF
TRBV2	TRBJ2-7	CASMKGGTRAYEQYF
TRBV25-1	TRBJ1-3	CASSPPDRGGGGNTIYF
TRBV4-1	TRBJ2-3	CASTLGPGLGFLDTQYF
TRBV19	TRBJ2-3	CATRLASSTDTQYF
TRBV6-4	TRBJ1-2	CASSPTGEDGYTF
TRBV11-3	TRBJ1-4	CARRLTNEKLFF
TRBV20-1	TRBJ1-2	CSARAAGGYGYTF
TRBV3-1	TRBJ1-2	CASSQGDRGRFDGYTF
TRBV20-1	TRBJ2-7	CSARRGGLNYEQYF
TRBV2	TRBJ2-7	CASKQQSYEQYF
TRBV24-1	TRBJ1-5	CATSRQGGSQPQHF
TRBV2	TRBJ2-1	CASSESLVSYNEQFF
TRBV4-2	TRBJ2-3	CASSRGDEVGTDTQYF
TRBV10-1	TRBJ1-2	CASSRTGEYGYTF
TRBV19	TRBJ1-1	CASSIESSNEAFF
TRBV7-3	TRBJ1-6	CASSLQPASPLHF
TRBV10-3	TRBJ2-4	CAIGGIAVDGKNIQHF
TRBV19	TRBJ1-3	CASSGPSWGNTMYF
TRBV5-5	TRBJ2-1	CASSLGVGVEQFF
TRBV12-3/TRBV12-4	TRBJ1-6	CASSLKHLSSPLHF
TRBV7-9	TRBJ1-2	CASSSQAGMNGYTF
TRBV7-9	TRBJ1-1	CASSFYANTEAFF
TRBV6-1	TRBJ1-2	CASSPSRGGRYTF
TRBV20-1	TRBJ1-1	CSARVQGRNTEAFF
TRBV7-2	TRBJ1-2	CASSFWDSYTF
TRBV5-1	TRBJ1-5	CASSLDRALMNQPQHF
TRBV4-2	TRBJ2-1	CASSRVDGLGLNEQFF
TRBV5-1	TRBJ2-1	CASNIGGVNNEQFF
TRBV19	TRBJ2-7	CASSRIFRDEESYEQYF
TRBV7-8	TRBJ2-7	CASSLARTGRAYEQYF
TRBV28	TRBJ1-5	CASSTTGTGVSNQPQHF
TRBV15	TRBJ2-7	CATSRTSGRHEQYF
TRBV12-3/TRBV12-4	TRBJ1-2	CASSLGTGGFGYTF
TRBV6-1	TRBJ1-2	CASSGGTVPYGYTF
TRBV20-1	TRBJ2-7	CSASGGSGSDEQYF
TRBV6-2/TRBV6-3	TRBJ1-3	CASSYWGTIENTIYF
TRBV2	TRBJ2-3	CASSELVPSAQGTDTQYF
TRBV19	TRBJ1-5	CASSTGQGVEGQPQHF
TRBV7-9	TRBJ1-4	CASSLWGQLNEKLFF
TRBV24-1	TRBJ2-5	CATSDLRRGVGETQYF
TRBV6-2/TRBV6-3	TRBJ2-2	CASSPFIGELFF
TRBV9	TRBJ2-7	CASSLAGGRAAHEQYF
TRBV6-1	TRBJ1-3	CASRVRAGNTIYF
TRBV24-1	TRBJ1-2	CATSETGTGDGYTF
TRBV12-3/TRBV12-4	TRBJ1-2	CASTMGQVYGYTF